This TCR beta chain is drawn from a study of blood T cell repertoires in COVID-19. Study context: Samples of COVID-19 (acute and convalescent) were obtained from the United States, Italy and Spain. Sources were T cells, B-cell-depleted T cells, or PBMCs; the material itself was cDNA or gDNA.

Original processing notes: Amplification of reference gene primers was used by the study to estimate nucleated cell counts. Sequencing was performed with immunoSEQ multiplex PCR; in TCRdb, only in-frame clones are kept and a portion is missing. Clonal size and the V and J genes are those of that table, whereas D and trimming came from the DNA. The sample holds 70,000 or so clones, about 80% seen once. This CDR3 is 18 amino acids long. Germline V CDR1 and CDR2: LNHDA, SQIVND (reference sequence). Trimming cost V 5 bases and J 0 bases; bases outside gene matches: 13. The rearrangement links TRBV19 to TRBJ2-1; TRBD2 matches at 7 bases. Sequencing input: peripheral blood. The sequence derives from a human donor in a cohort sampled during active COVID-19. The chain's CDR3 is CASSDLAALGSSYNEQFF. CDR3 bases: TGTGCCAGTAGTGACCTAGCGGCCCTCGGTAGCTCCTACAATGAGCAGTTCTTC.